The 25 T cell receptor beta chains below were found in one sample sequenced in a study of blood T cell repertoires in COVID-19. Here immunoSEQ multiplex PCR was the method, and the copy in TCRdb shows in-frame clones only, minus some. The sample consists of nearly 80,000 clones, 65% to 85% of them appearing once. The sequenced material came from peripheral blood. Receptors were obtained from a man aged 45 to 65 with acute or convalescent COVID-19.

The CDR3 spells CASSPVPRIQGMGYTF. Here the CDR3 DNA reads TGTGCCAGCTCACCAGTCCCACGGATCCAGGGGATGGGCTACACCTTC. The chain couples TRBV18 to TRBJ1-2; tentatively, D is TRBD1 (6 bases). Germline assignment: CDR1 KGHSH and CDR2 LQKENI. V dropped 2 bases and J dropped 8 bases, with 21 bases sitting between them. The CDR3 has 16 amino acids.

This rearrangement joins TRBV18 to TRBJ2-2, with TRBD2 matching 7 bases. The germline V gene encodes CDR1 KGHSH and CDR2 LQKENI. V shed 4 bases, J shed 0 bases, and the junction held 2 bases outside the gene matches. The CDR3 totals 15 residues. Here the CDR3 DNA reads TGTGCCAGCTCACGGGAGGGTGCGAACACCGGGGAGCTGTTTTTT. This sequence encodes CASSREGANTGELFF.

V is TRBV6-1 and J is TRBJ1-1; 8 nucleotides line up with TRBD1. J was trimmed by 1 base and V by 3 bases; bases with no gene match: 4. The germline gives CDR1 MNHNS, CDR2 SASEGT. The CDR3 consists of 15 residues. The CDR3 DNA is TGTGCCAGCAGTGATTACAGGGGGAGGAACACTGAAGCTTTCTTT. Residues: CASSDYRGRNTEAFF.

This clone was recorded only once. The chain employs TRBV5-1 and TRBJ2-3; 15 nucleotides agree with TRBD2. Germline V gene lookup returns CDR1 SGHRS and CDR2 YFSETQ. Germline trimming cut 5 bases from V and 5 bases from J; bases unmatched to any gene: 0. The CDR3 runs 14 residues. DNA for the CDR3: TGCGCCAGCAGGGGACTAGCGGGAGGAGATACGCAGTATTTT. It yields the protein CASRGLAGGDTQYF.

This CDR3 is CASSLGLGGLGNQPQHF. CDR3 in DNA: TGTGCCAGCAGCTTGGGGCTGGGGGGATTGGGGAATCAGCCCCAGCATTTT. V is TRBV5-6 and J is TRBJ1-5, with D possibly matching TRBD1 (5 bases). Trimming removed 0 bases at V and 4 bases at J, with 17 bases between. CDR1 SGHDT and CDR2 YYEEEE come from the germline V gene. The CDR3 has 17 amino acids.

The chain combines TRBV7-9 with TRBJ1-2, with 7 positions matching TRBD1. With 5 bases clipped from V and 9 bases from J, the junction kept 6 bases outside the gene matches. In germline, CDR1 is SEHNR, CDR2 FQNEAQ (reference sequence). The CDR3 is 12 residues long. The CDR3 DNA sequence: TGTGCCAGCAGCCCACAGGGGTTACGCTACACCTTC. This gives the protein CASSPQGLRYTF.

V usage is TRBV25-1 and J usage is TRBJ2-7, with TRBD1 matching 9 bases. V lost 4 bases and J lost 0; bases outside the gene matches: 7. This CDR3 has 16 residues. Germline loops: CDR1 MGHDK, CDR2 SYGVNS. CDR3 nucleotides: TGTGCCAGCAGTGTACCCGGGACAGGGAGCTCCTACGAGCAGTACTTC. Protein: CASSVPGTGSSYEQYF.

The V call is TRBV6-2 or TRBV6-3, the J call TRBJ2-7, with 8 bases matching TRBD1. Germline values: CDR1 MNHEY, CDR2 SVGEGT. The length of the CDR3 is 19 residues. Trimming took 0 bases from V and 0 from J; bases not matched to a gene: 13. CDR3 residues: CASSYSVQGAELTSYEQYF. CDR3 sequence (DNA): TGTGCCAGCAGTTACTCGGTGCAGGGGGCTGAATTAACCTCCTACGAGCAGTACTTC.

J is TRBJ2-1 and V is TRBV7-9, with 14 bases identical to TRBD2. With V trimmed by 5 bases and J by 3 bases, 12 bases remained unmatched. The CDR3 is 19 amino acids. Germline V gene data show CDR1 as SEHNR and CDR2 as FQNEAQ (reference sequence). CDR3 bases: TGTGCCAGCAGCCCCCGGGGACTAGCGGGGGCCGGGGGCTACAATGAGCAGTTCTTC. Translating gives CASSPRGLAGAGGYNEQFF.

This clone was detected only a few times. The gene calls are TRBV5-6 and TRBJ1-2, with 7 bases identical to TRBD1. This CDR3 has 13 amino acids. V was clipped by 3 bases and J by 8 bases; unmatched bases: 7. Germline values: CDR1 SGHDT, CDR2 YYEEEE. CDR3 sequence (DNA): TGTGCCAGCAGCTCCCCCGACAGGGAGGGCTACACCTTC. Its translation: CASSSPDREGYTF.

The V gene is TRBV5-8, the J gene TRBJ2-3; 10 nucleotides align to TRBD2. Trimming removed 1 base from V and 3 bases from J; junction bases left unmatched: 5. CDR3 length equals 16 residues. Germline CDR1 and CDR2: SGHTS and YDEGEE. The CDR3 region is CASSLLAGVGTDTQYF. The DNA of the CDR3 is TGTGCCAGCAGCTTGCTAGCGGGAGTTGGAACAGATACGCAGTATTTT.

As concerns this clone: Other DNA sequences from this sample encode an identical CDR3 as well. The rearrangement joins TRBV7-9 to TRBJ2-1, with D perhaps matching TRBD1 (5 bases). The length of the CDR3 is 13 residues. Trimming shortened V by 0 bases and J by 7 bases, and 7 bases separated the two germline ends. Germline V lookup: CDR1 SEHNR, CDR2 FQNEAQ (reference sequence). The CDR3 here is CASSLAGANEQFF. The CDR3 bases are TGTGCCAGCAGCTTAGCAGGGGCAAATGAGCAGTTCTTC.

The V call is TRBV29-1, the J call TRBJ2-7; TRBD2 agrees at 13 bases. CDR3 size: 17 residues. The J segment lost 3 bases and the V segment lost 1 base, leaving 9 bases of the junction unmatched. Germline V CDR1 and CDR2: SQVTM, ANQGSEA. The DNA for the CDR3 is TGCAGCGTTGAAGGACTAGCGGGAGGTTCGGGTGACTACGAGCAGTACTTC. It codes for CSVEGLAGGSGDYEQYF.

The chain couples TRBV12-3 or TRBV12-4 to TRBJ2-1, with 12 nucleotides matching TRBD2. The CDR3 contains 12 residues. The V gene end was trimmed by 6 bases and the J gene end by 12 bases; junction bases not matched to a gene: 3. CDR3 nucleotide sequence: TGTGCCAGCAGACTAGCGGGGGGAGGGCAGTTCTTC. Its translation is CASRLAGGGQFF.

The chain is built from TRBV19 and TRBJ2-4; possibly TRBD1 for D (6 bases). V lost 6 bases and J 7 bases, leaving 16 bases between the germline ends. Germline assignment: CDR1 LNHDA and CDR2 SQIVND (reference sequence). This CDR3 spans 14 amino acids. The CDR3 here is CASSQPGDRNIQYF. The CDR3 nucleotides read TGTGCCAGTAGCCAACCAGGGGATCGGAACATTCAGTACTTC.

The rearrangement uses TRBV19 and TRBJ2-5; 7 bases agree with TRBD2. CDR1 LNHDA and CDR2 SQIVND come from the germline V gene (reference sequence). CDR3 size: 16 residues. The trim removed 5 bases at V and 7 bases at J, leaving 16 bases unmatched. The CDR3 coding sequence is TGTGCCAGTAGTCCTTCCTTGGCGGGAGTAGGTGCGACCCAGTACTTC. Translating gives CASSPSLAGVGATQYF. Full variable domain (remainder filled in from reference TRBV19 and TRBJ2-5): DGGITQSPKYLFRKEGQNVTLSCEQNLNHDAMYWYRQDPGQGLRLIYYSQIVNDFQKGDIAEGYSVSREKKESFPLTVTSAQKNPTAFYLCASSPSLAGVGATQYFGPGTRLLVL.

The rearrangement uses TRBV2 and TRBJ1-2; 7 bases are shared with TRBD1. V lost 7 bases to trimming and J lost 2 bases; unmatched junction nucleotides: 13. The CDR3 is made up of 16 amino acids. Germline lookup yields CDR1 SNHLY and CDR2 FYNNEI. This CDR3 is CASTRDSQYTNYGYTF. CDR3 coding DNA: TGTGCCAGCACCCGGGACAGCCAGTATACAAACTATGGCTACACCTTC.

This clone was observed a handful of times. The V gene is TRBV19, the J gene TRBJ2-2; 8 nucleotides line up with TRBD1. CDR3 size: 16 residues. J gave up 5 bases and V 1 base, and 6 bases lay outside the gene matches. Germline CDR1 LNHDA, CDR2 SQIVND (reference sequence). This CDR3 is CASSIGTGGLTGELFF. The CDR3 DNA is TGTGCCAGTAGTATAGGCACAGGGGGGTTGACCGGGGAGCTGTTTTTT.

This chain links TRBV6-2 or TRBV6-3 with TRBJ2-4, with TRBD1 matching 7 bases. The CDR3 has 19 residues. Trimming cost V 2 bases and J 6 bases; bases outside gene matches: 19. Germline V CDR1 and CDR2: MNHEY, SVGEGT. The CDR3 DNA reads TGTGCCAGCAGTTACCCCTCCCACCGGACAGGTTCCCTCCTAAACATTCAGTACTTC. Translating gives CASSYPSHRTGSLLNIQYF.

The chain joins TRBV11-2 to TRBJ2-3, with 9 positions matching TRBD2. The CDR3 runs to 15 residues. The V segment lost 1 base and the J segment 7 bases; nucleotides outside the gene matches: 6. Germline assignment: CDR1 SGHAT and CDR2 FQNNGV. The DNA of the CDR3 is TGTGCCAGCAGCTTAGGAGCGGGAGGTACAAATACGCAGTATTTT. Residues: CASSLGAGGTNTQYF.

V and J are TRBV7-8 and TRBJ2-3, with 8 bases lining up with TRBD2. Germline lookup yields CDR1 SGHVS and CDR2 FQNEAQ. The CDR3 is 17 residues long. The V segment lost 5 bases and the J segment 2 bases; nucleotides outside the gene matches: 12. DNA for the CDR3: TGTGCCAGCAGCCGCCGGGATCTAGCGGGCTACACAGATACGCAGTATTTT. It specifies CASSRRDLAGYTDTQYF.

The V gene is TRBV5-1, the J gene TRBJ2-2, with 11 bases fitting TRBD1. Trimming removed 4 bases from V and 6 bases from J; junction bases left unmatched: 5. CDR1 and CDR2 from the germline V gene are SGHRS and YFSETQ. CDR3 size: 15 residues. For the CDR3, the DNA is TGCGCCAGCAGCAGAAGGACAGGGGGCCCCGGGGAGCTGTTTTTT. This translates into CASSRRTGGPGELFF.

This chain links TRBV18 with TRBJ1-1; 8 bases fit TRBD1. CDR1 and CDR2 (germline): KGHSH, LQKENI. This CDR3 has 15 residues. With 3 bases clipped from V and 1 base from J, the junction kept 4 bases outside the gene matches. The DNA of the CDR3 is TGTGCCAGCTCACCTACCGGGACAGGGAACACTGAAGCTTTCTTT. This sequence encodes CASSPTGTGNTEAFF. Supplemented by reference TRBV18 and TRBJ1-1, the full variable domain reads NAGVMQNPRHLVRRRGQEARLRCSPMKGHSHVYWYRQLPEEGLKFMVYLQKENIIDESGMPKERFSAEFPKEGPSILRIQQVVRGDSAAYFCASSPTGTGNTEAFFGQGTRLTVV.

The gene calls are TRBV3-1 (or the pseudogene TRBV3-2) and TRBJ2-1, with a weak D call TRBD1 (6 bases). Germline loops: CDR1 LGHDT, CDR2 YNNKEL (reference sequence). This CDR3 region has 15 residues. V gave up 4 bases and J gave up 4 bases, with 14 bases separating them. The CDR3 spells CASSPQGTPYNEQFF. CDR3 nucleotide sequence: TGTGCCAGCAGCCCGCAGGGGACCCCTTACAATGAGCAGTTCTTC.

J is TRBJ1-2 and V is TRBV2, with TRBD1 matching 7 bases. The CDR3 length is 13 residues. The germline V gene encodes CDR1 SNHLY and CDR2 FYNNEI. V shed 6 bases, J shed 8 bases, and the junction held 9 bases outside the gene matches. Here the CDR3 DNA reads TGTGCCAGCAGGGGTGGGACAGCTGAGGGCTACACCTTC. This codes for CASRGGTAEGYTF.